This is a list of T cell receptor beta chains from one sample in a study of cytomegalovirus exposure and HLA in healthy donors. Profiled with immunoSEQ multiplex PCR; TCRdb holds only in-frame clones, not every one. This table has fewer than 150,000 clones, around 80% appearing once. The sequenced sample consisted of PBMCs. Receptors were obtained from a man aged 50 or older in good health and CMV-seronegative. CDR3s include the opening cysteine and the closing phenylalanine or tryptophan. Each record gives: D gene, clone size, V gene, J gene, CDR3 protein, CDR3 DNA. D genes are given only for firm matches. Clone sizes are given selectively: once, few, many, or a class where the clone is expanded.

>NA|NA|TRBV4-2|TRBJ1-4
CASSQGDRGKEKLFF
TGTGCCAGCAGCCAGGGAGACCGGGGGAAAGAAAAACTGTTTTTT
>TRBD1|NA|TRBV13|TRBJ2-7
CASSKDRGISYEQYF
TGTGCCAGCAGCAAAGACAGGGGTATTTCCTACGAGCAGTACTTC
>NA|NA|TRBV29-1|TRBJ2-4
CSVRGGDIQYF
TGCAGCGTTCGGGGTGGGGACATTCAGTACTTC
>NA|NA|TRBV5-6|TRBJ1-1
CASSAWTRVRAEAFF
TGTGCCAGCAGCGCGTGGACGAGGGTACGGGCTGAAGCTTTCTTT
>NA|NA|TRBV30|TRBJ1-4
CAWGWGQGGISCELFF
TGTGCCTGGGGTTGGGGCCAGGGAGGGATATCCTGTGAACTGTTTTTT
>TRBD1|NA|TRBV4-3|TRBJ2-2
CASSQSHRGLDTGELFF
TGCGCCAGCAGCCAATCTCACAGGGGGCTCGACACCGGGGAGCTGTTTTTT
>NA|NA|TRBV9|TRBJ1-1
CASSVVTANTEAFF
TGTGCCAGCAGCGTAGTAACAGCGAACACTGAAGCTTTCTTT
>NA|NA|TRBV7-3|TRBJ2-1
CASSLTGGNEQFF
TGTGCCAGCAGCTTAACGGGGGGCAATGAGCAGTTCTTC
>NA|NA|TRBV6-5|TRBJ1-1
CASNGLVNTEAFF
TGTGCCAGCAACGGTCTAGTGAACACTGAAGCTTTCTTT
>NA|NA|TRBV5-1|TRBJ1-4
CASSFSRTNEKLFF
TGCGCCAGCAGCTTCAGTCGTACTAATGAAAAACTGTTTTTT
>TRBD2|once|TRBV5-4|TRBJ2-7
CASSQSGNSYEQYF
TGTGCCAGCAGCCAAAGCGGGAACTCCTACGAGCAGTACTTC
>TRBD1|few|TRBV18|TRBJ1-1
CASSPDRVGTEAFF
TGTGCCAGCTCACCCGACAGGGTAGGGACTGAAGCTTTCTTT
>NA|NA|TRBV5-6|TRBJ2-7
CASSFPSGILEEQYF
TGTGCCAGCAGCTTCCCTTCAGGGATCCTTGAGGAGCAGTACTTC
>NA|NA|TRBV30|TRBJ2-4
CAWSVRGNIQYF
TGTGCCTGGAGTGTACGCGGAAACATTCAGTACTTC
>NA|NA|TRBV5-6|TRBJ1-6
CASSLDSKTPLHF
TGTGCCAGCAGCTTGGACAGTAAAACACCCCTCCACTTT
>TRBD1|NA|TRBV2|TRBJ1-2
CASRDDRGGGYTF
TGTGCCAGCAGAGATGACAGGGGAGGAGGCTACACCTTC
>TRBD1|NA|TRBV6-5|TRBJ2-7
CASSAGTARLEQYF
TGTGCCAGCAGTGCCGGGACAGCGCGGCTCGAGCAGTACTTC